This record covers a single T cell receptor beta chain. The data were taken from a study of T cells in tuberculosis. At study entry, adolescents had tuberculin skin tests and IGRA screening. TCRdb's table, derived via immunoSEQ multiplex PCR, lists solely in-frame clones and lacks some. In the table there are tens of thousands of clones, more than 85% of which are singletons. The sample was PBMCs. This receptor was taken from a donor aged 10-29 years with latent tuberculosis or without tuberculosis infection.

CDR3 sequence: CASSYSQGAGELFF. The CDR3 coding sequence is TGTGCCAGCAGTTACTCGCAGGGGGCCGGGGAGCTGTTTTTT. The J gene is TRBJ2-2, the V gene TRBV6-5; 7 positions match TRBD1. V was pared by 0 bases and J by 6 bases, with 1 base of the junction left unmatched. The CDR3 has 14 amino acids. Germline V gives CDR1 MNHEY, CDR2 SVGAGI.